The next 14 T cell receptor beta chains were all read from a single sample in a study of identical twins. One entry per CDR3 protein, called by TCRdb with MiXCR from the 5' RACE reads. Among roughly 540,000 distinct CDR3 sequences listed, 20% to 25% were seen once. This sample was also put to use in a study of T cells expressing NK-cell markers.

The sequencing input was CD4+ T cells sorted from blood. These TCRs come from a woman in her late teens or twenties in good health.

This clonotype was observed at least ten times. The J gene is TRBJ2-5, the V gene TRBV12-3 or TRBV12-4; D remains ambiguous. This CDR3 is built from 13 residues. V was pared by 3 bases and J by 4 bases, with 9 bases between. The chain's CDR3 is CASSFGPRETQYF. Here the CDR3 DNA reads TGTGCCAGCAGTTTCGGACCCAGAGAGACCCAGTACTTC.

This clonotype was recorded a few times. The J gene is TRBJ2-7, the V gene TRBV6-5; 9 nucleotides agree with TRBD1. CDR1 is MNHEY, CDR2 SVGAGI, per germline. The V gene end was trimmed by 4 bases and the J gene end by 3 bases; junction bases not matched to a gene: 7. There are 15 residues in the CDR3. CDR3 amino acids: CASSSLGQGFYEQYF. The CDR3 coding sequence is TGTGCCAGCAGTTCGTTGGGACAGGGTTTCTACGAGCAGTACTTC.

The genes are TRBV20-1 and TRBJ2-7, with 9 bases fitting TRBD2. Germline trimming cut 1 base from V and 7 bases from J; bases unmatched to any gene: 5. CDR1 is DFQATT, CDR2 SNEGSKA, per germline (reference sequence). The CDR3 has 13 amino acids. Here the CDR3 DNA reads TGCAGTGCTAGAGGACTAGCGGAGGGGGAGCAGTACTTC. Translation gives CSARGLAEGEQYF.

The V and J genes are TRBV19 and TRBJ2-3, with no clear D. Trimming pared 3 bases from V and 6 bases from J, leaving 7 bases between. The CDR3 runs to 12 residues. Per the germline V gene, CDR1 is LNHDA and CDR2 is SQIVND (reference sequence). The CDR3 nucleotides read TGTGCCAGTAGTATCAAAGGGGATACGCAGTATTTT. Its translation: CASSIKGDTQYF.

This clonotype was counted at least ten times. The gene calls are TRBV10-3 and TRBJ2-7; D uncertain. This CDR3 region has 14 residues. V was shortened by 3 bases and J by 2 bases, with 11 bases between the two germline ends. Germline V gene sequence: CDR1 ENHRY, CDR2 SYGVKD. Here the CDR3 DNA reads TGTGCCATCAGTGAATCCGACCTAGCCTACGAGCAGTACTTC. It yields the protein CAISESDLAYEQYF.

This clonotype has more than one count but fewer than ten. V usage is TRBV20-1 and J usage is TRBJ1-2; D not certain. The CDR3 has 12 amino acids. The V and J ends lost 6 bases and 8 bases respectively, with 16 bases between them. Germline CDR1 and CDR2: DFQATT and SNEGSKA (reference sequence). The CDR3 sequence: CSAGKGLHGYTF. The CDR3 nucleotides read TGCAGTGCAGGGAAGGGTCTTCACGGCTACACCTTC.

V is TRBV27 and J is TRBJ2-3, with D tentatively TRBD2 (5 bases). The CDR3 contains 14 residues. Trimming left V 6 bases short and J 0 bases short, with 10 bases between. Germline lookup yields CDR1 MNHEY and CDR2 SMNVEV (reference sequence). The CDR3 coding sequence is TGTGCCAGCAGCTATCCGGGGAGCACAGATACGCAGTATTTT. Its protein product is CASSYPGSTDTQYF.

This clonotype was seen once. This chain links TRBV11-2 with TRBJ2-3; D not resolved. The V gene's germline CDR1 is SGHAT and CDR2 FQNNGV. V was cut by 5 bases and J by 7 bases, with 19 bases left in between. The CDR3 loop spans 15 amino acids. Here the CDR3 DNA reads TGTGCCAGCAGCCCTCAGCCGACGCTGACGTATACGCAGTATTTT. This gives the protein CASSPQPTLTYTQYF.

This clonotype was recorded a few times. The genes are TRBV6-2 or TRBV6-3 and TRBJ2-1; D unclear. The CDR3 consists of 12 residues. Between the trimmed V and J ends, which lost 6 bases and 10 bases, there was a span of 13 bases. The V gene's germline CDR1 is MNHEY and CDR2 SVGEGT. CDR3 protein: CASRLRVAEQFF. CDR3 nucleotide sequence: TGTGCCAGCAGACTTCGGGTAGCCGAGCAGTTCTTC.

The chain couples TRBV5-1 to TRBJ2-2, with 11 bases identical to TRBD2. The CDR3 has 17 amino acids. Trimming removed 3 bases from V and 2 bases from J; junction bases left unmatched: 6. CDR1 and CDR2 from the germline V gene are SGHRS and YFSETQ. CDR3 protein: CASSSPGLAANTGELFF. CDR3 nucleotides: TGCGCCAGCAGCTCTCCGGGACTAGCGGCCAACACCGGGGAGCTGTTTTTT.

The chain links TRBV6-5 to TRBJ2-3; D is perhaps TRBD2 (6 bases). V lost 0 bases and J 0 bases, leaving 10 bases between the germline ends. Germline V lookup: CDR1 MNHEY, CDR2 SVGAGI. CDR3 size: 16 residues. The CDR3 here is CASSYSRGTSTDTQYF. The DNA of the CDR3 is TGTGCCAGCAGTTACTCCCGGGGGACTAGCACAGATACGCAGTATTTT.

The chain is built from TRBV30 and TRBJ2-2; D ambiguous. Per the germline V gene, CDR1 is GTSNPN and CDR2 is SVGIG (reference sequence). This CDR3 has 13 residues. V lost 8 bases and J 4 bases, leaving 14 bases between the germline ends. CDR3 DNA: TGTGCCCTGGGCGGCCAAGTCACCGGGGAGCTGTTTTTT. Protein sequence: CALGGQVTGELFF.

This rearrangement joins TRBV7-8 to TRBJ2-7; D is uncertain. Trimming left V 0 bases short and J 2 bases short, with 11 bases between. The CDR3 is 15 residues long. Germline V gene sequence: CDR1 SGHVS, CDR2 FQNEAQ. CDR3: CASSLAPQGAYEQYF. The CDR3 region has the DNA TGTGCCAGCAGCTTAGCTCCCCAAGGCGCCTACGAGCAGTACTTC. The complete variable domain, with remaining parts taken from reference TRBV7-8 and TRBJ2-7, reads GAGVSQSPRYKVAKRGQDVALRCDPISGHVSLFWYQQALGQGPEFLTYFQNEAQLDKSGLPSDRFFAERPEGSVSTLKIQRTQQEDSAVYLCASSLAPQGAYEQYFGPGTRLTVT.

This clonotype has a handful of counts. CDR3 loop: CASSFVGSYEQYF. CDR3 nucleotides: TGCGCCAGCAGCTTTGTCGGCTCCTACGAGCAGTACTTC. This sequence joins TRBV5-1 and TRBJ2-7; D gene ambiguous. CDR3 length equals 13 residues. Germline V CDR1 and CDR2: SGHRS, YFSETQ. Trimming removed 2 bases at V and 0 bases at J, with 6 bases between.